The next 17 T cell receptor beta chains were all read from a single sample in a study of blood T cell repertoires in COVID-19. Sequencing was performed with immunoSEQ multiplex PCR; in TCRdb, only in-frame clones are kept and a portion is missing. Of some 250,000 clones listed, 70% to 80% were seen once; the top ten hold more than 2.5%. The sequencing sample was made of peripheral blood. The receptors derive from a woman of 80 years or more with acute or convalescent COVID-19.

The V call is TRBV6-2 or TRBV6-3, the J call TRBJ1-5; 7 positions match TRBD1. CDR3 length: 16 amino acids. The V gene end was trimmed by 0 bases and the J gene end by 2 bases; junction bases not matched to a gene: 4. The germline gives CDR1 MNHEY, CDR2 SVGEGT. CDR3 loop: CASSYSTGWGNQPQHF. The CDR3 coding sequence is TGTGCCAGCAGTTACTCGACAGGGTGGGGCAATCAGCCCCAGCATTTT.

CDR3 DNA: TGTGCCAGCAGCACAAGCGGGAGTGCGGGTTTGAGAGAGACCCAGTACTTC. The encoded protein is CASSTSGSAGLRETQYF. This chain links TRBV6-2 or TRBV6-3 with TRBJ2-5; 8 nucleotides agree with TRBD2. CDR1 and CDR2 (germline): MNHEY, SVGEGT. CDR3 length: 17 amino acids. V lost 6 bases and J lost 4; bases outside the gene matches: 16.

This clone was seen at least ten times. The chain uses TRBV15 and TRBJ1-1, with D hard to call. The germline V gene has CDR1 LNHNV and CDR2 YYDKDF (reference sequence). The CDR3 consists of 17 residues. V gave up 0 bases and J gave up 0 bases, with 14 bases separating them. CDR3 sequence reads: CATSREGSAGMNTEAFF. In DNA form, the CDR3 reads TGTGCCACCAGCAGAGAAGGTTCGGCGGGCATGAACACTGAAGCTTTCTTT.

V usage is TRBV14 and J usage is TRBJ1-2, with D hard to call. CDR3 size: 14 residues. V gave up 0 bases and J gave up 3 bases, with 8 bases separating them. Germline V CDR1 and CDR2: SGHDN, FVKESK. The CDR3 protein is CASSQDLRDYGYTF. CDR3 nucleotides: TGTGCCAGCAGCCAAGATCTGAGGGACTATGGCTACACCTTC.

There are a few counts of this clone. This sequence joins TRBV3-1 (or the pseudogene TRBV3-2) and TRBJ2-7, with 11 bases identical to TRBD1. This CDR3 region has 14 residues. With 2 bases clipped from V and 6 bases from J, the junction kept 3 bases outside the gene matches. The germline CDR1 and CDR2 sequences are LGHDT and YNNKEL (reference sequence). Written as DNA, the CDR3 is TGTGCCAGCAGCCAATCCGGGACAGGGGGCGAGCAGTACTTC. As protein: CASSQSGTGGEQYF.

In DNA form, the CDR3 reads TGTGCCACCAGTGATTGGGAGGATACGCAGTATTTT. As protein: CATSDWEDTQYF. The gene calls are TRBV24-1 and TRBJ2-3; tentative D call: TRBD2 (5 bases). Germline assignment: CDR1 KGHDR and CDR2 SFDVKD. The germline V and J ends were trimmed by 2 bases and 6 bases, with 5 bases remaining between them. This CDR3 has 12 residues.

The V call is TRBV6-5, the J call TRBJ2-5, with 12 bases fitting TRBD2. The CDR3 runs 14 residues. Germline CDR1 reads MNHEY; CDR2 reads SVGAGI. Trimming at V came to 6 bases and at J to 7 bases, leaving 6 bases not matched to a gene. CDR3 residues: CASRSTSGSVTQYF. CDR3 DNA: TGTGCCAGCAGGTCGACTAGCGGGAGTGTGACCCAGTACTTC.

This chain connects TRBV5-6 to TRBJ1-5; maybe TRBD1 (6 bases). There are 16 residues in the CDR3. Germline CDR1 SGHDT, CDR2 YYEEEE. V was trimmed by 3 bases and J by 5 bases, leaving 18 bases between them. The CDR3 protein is CASSSRRGGRDQPQHF. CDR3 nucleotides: TGTGCCAGCAGCTCCAGAAGGGGGGGACGGGATCAGCCCCAGCATTTT.

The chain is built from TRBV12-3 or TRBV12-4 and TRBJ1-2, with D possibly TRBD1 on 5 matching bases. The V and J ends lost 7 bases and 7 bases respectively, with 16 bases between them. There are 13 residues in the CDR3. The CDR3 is CASTLHTGGGYTF. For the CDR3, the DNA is TGTGCCAGCACCCTCCATACGGGGGGTGGCTACACCTTC.

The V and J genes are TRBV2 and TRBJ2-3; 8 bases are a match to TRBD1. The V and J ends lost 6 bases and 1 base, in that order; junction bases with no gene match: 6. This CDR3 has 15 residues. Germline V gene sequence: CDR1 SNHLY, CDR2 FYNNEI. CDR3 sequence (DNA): TGTGCCAGCAGGCTCACAGGGGGTCGCACAGATACGCAGTATTTT. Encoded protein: CASRLTGGRTDTQYF.

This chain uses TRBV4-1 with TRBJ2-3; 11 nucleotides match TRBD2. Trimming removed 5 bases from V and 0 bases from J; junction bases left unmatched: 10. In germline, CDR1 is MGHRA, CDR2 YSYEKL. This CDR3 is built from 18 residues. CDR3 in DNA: TGCGCCAGCAGCAAACTAGCGGGGGCCGCTTATAGCACAGATACGCAGTATTTT. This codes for CASSKLAGAAYSTDTQYF.

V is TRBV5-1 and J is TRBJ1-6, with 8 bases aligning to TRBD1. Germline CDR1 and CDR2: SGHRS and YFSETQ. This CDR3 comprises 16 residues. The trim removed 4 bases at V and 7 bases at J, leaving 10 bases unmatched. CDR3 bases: TGCGCCAGCAGCCCTCCTTGGACAGGGCGAAATTCACCCCTCCACTTT. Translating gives CASSPPWTGRNSPLHF.

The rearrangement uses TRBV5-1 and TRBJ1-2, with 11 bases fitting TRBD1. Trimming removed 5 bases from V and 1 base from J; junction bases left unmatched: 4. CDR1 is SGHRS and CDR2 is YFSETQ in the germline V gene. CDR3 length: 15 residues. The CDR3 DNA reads TGCGCCAGCAGAGCCGGGACAGGGGGTAACTATGGCTACACCTTC. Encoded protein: CASRAGTGGNYGYTF. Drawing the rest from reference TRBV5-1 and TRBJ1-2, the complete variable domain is KAGVTQTPRYLIKTRGQQVTLSCSPISGHRSVSWYQQTPGQGLQFLFEYFSETQRNKGNFPGRFSGRQFSNSRSEMNVSTLELGDSALYLCASRAGTGGNYGYTFGSGTRLTVV.

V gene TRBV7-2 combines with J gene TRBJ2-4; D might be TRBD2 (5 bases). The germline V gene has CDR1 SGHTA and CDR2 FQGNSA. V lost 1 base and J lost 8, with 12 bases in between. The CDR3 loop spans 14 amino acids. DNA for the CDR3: TGTGCCAGCAGCTTAGGCAGACGCGGGTACATTCAGTACTTC. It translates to CASSLGRRGYIQYF.

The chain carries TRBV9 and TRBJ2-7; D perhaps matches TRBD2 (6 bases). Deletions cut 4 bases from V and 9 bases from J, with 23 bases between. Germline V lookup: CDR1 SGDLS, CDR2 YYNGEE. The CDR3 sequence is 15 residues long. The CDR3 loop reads CASSSSPGLHDPQYF. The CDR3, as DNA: TGTGCCAGCAGCTCCTCCCCGGGACTCCATGATCCGCAGTACTTC.

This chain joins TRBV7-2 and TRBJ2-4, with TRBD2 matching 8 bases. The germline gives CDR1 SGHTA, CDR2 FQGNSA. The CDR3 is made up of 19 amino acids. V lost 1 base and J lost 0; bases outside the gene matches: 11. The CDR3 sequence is CASSLDGGAVRLAKNIQYF. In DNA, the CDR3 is TGTGCCAGCAGCTTAGACGGGGGGGCCGTGAGGTTAGCCAAAAACATTCAGTACTTC.

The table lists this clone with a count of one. CDR3 coding DNA: TGTGCCAGCAGTGGGCGGTTCAGCTCCTATAATTCACCCCTCCACTTT. It is translated as CASSGRFSSYNSPLHF. This sequence joins TRBV2 and TRBJ1-6; D not certain. The V gene lost 4 bases and the J gene lost 0 bases, with 10 bases spanning the gap. Germline CDR1 SNHLY, CDR2 FYNNEI. The CDR3 is 16 residues long. The full variable domain, completed using reference TRBV2 and TRBJ1-6, is EPEVTQTPSHQVTQMGQEVILRCVPISNHLYFYWYRQILGQKVEFLVSFYNNEISEKSEIFDDQFSVERPDGSNFTLKIRSTKLEDSAMYFCASSGRFSSYNSPLHFGNGTRLTVT.